This entry concerns a single TCR beta chain. The assay was immunoSEQ multiplex PCR, and TCRdb's table has in-frame clones only and misses some. The table includes just over 150,000 clones, 90% to 95% detected once. The data were obtained in a study of control samples from healthy donors and cancer patients. Germline V CDR1 and CDR2: LGHDT, YNNKEL (reference sequence). This CDR3 has 16 amino acids. V lost 5 bases, J lost 4 bases, and 17 bases lay in between. V gene TRBV3-1 (or the pseudogene TRBV3-2) combines with J gene TRBJ1-4; D not resolved. This TCR was recovered from a woman aged 40 to 50 in good health. The sample consisted of blood. CDR3 protein: CASSRTVGNGNEKLFF. The CDR3 DNA sequence: TGTGCCAGCAGCAGAACGGTAGGGAATGGTAATGAAAAACTGTTTTTT.